These T cell receptor beta chains were read from a single sample in a study of OX40 agonist ivuxolimab in advanced cancers. The table came from immunoSEQ multiplex PCR; TCRdb's copy has only in-frame clones and leaves some out. The data show approximately 74,000 clones, 80% to 95% seen once. The material was CD4+ or CD8+ T cells sorted from blood, obtained in a trial of the OX40 agonist ivuxolimab. All receptors come from an adult with an advanced solid tumor such as melanoma, head and neck, liver or kidney cancer. CDR3s include the opening cysteine and the closing phenylalanine or tryptophan. A D gene is named only where the DNA matches it firmly. Expanded clones are given a class, and other clones once, few, many or no size at all.

CDR3aa	CDR3nt	v_gene	abundance	d_gene	j_gene
CASSVGGQQAFF	TGTGCCAGCAGCGTAGGCGGACAACAAGCTTTCTTT	TRBV9	.	.	TRBJ1-1
CASTAGRRTEAFF	TGTGCCAGCACGGCAGGGAGGAGGACTGAAGCTTTCTTT	TRBV10-3	.	.	TRBJ1-1
CASSPTGLAIEQYF	TGTGCCAGCAGCCCTACGGGACTAGCGATCGAGCAGTACTTC	TRBV7-3	.	TRBD2	TRBJ2-7
CASSYLDRDSYEQYF	TGTGCCAGCAGCTATCTGGACAGGGATAGCTACGAGCAGTACTTC	TRBV25-1	.	TRBD1	TRBJ2-7
CASSLLWGYTF	TGTGCCAGCAGCTTACTCTGGGGCTACACCTTC	TRBV6-6	.	.	TRBJ1-2
CASSYSMSPRGVEQYF	TGTGCCAGCAGTTACTCGATGTCCCCTCGAGGAGTCGAGCAGTACTTC	TRBV6-5	.	.	TRBJ2-7
CASLKQGSDTQYF	TGTGCCAGCCTTAAACAGGGTTCAGATACGCAGTATTTT	TRBV5-6	.	.	TRBJ2-3
CASSLGETQYF	TGTGCCAGCAGTTTAGGCGAGACCCAGTACTTC	TRBV28	once	.	TRBJ2-5
CASSFYRGPDTGELFF	TGTGCCAGCAGCTTCTACAGGGGGCCGGACACCGGGGAGCTGTTTTTT	TRBV5-8	.	TRBD1	TRBJ2-2
CASSVRGTAEKLFF	TGTGCCAGCAGCGTTAGAGGGACAGCTGAAAAACTGTTTTTT	TRBV7-9	.	TRBD1	TRBJ1-4
CASSGGQGARETQYF	TGTGCCAGCAGCGGGGGACAGGGGGCGCGGGAGACCCAGTACTTC	TRBV9	.	TRBD1	TRBJ2-5
CASSLRGGDEQFF	TGTGCCAGCTCCCTGCGGGGTGGGGATGAGCAGTTCTTC	TRBV18	.	.	TRBJ2-1
CASSEGGFNQPQHF	TGTGCCAGCAGTGAAGGGGGCTTCAATCAGCCCCAGCATTTT	TRBV6-1	.	.	TRBJ1-5
CASSGDLQSMVRYTF	TGTGCCAGCAGCGGGGACCTACAATCTATGGTACGCTACACCTTC	TRBV5-6	.	.	TRBJ1-2
CASSVTVNTGELFF	TGTGCCAGCAGCGTCACGGTGAACACCGGGGAGCTGTTTTTT	TRBV7-3	.	.	TRBJ2-2
CASSVFGGIAYEQYF	TGTGCCAGCAGTGTGTTTGGGGGAATCGCCTACGAGCAGTACTTC	TRBV6-1	few	.	TRBJ2-7
CASSPRPHLFQETQYF	TGTGCCAGCAGCCCGCGGCCCCATTTATTTCAAGAGACCCAGTACTTC	TRBV11-1	.	.	TRBJ2-5
CASSFVGEGKDTQYF	TGCGCCAGCAGCTTCGTCGGTGAAGGGAAAGATACGCAGTATTTT	TRBV5-1	.	.	TRBJ2-3
CASRPAPGRDEQFF	TGTGCCAGCAGACCAGCACCAGGGAGGGATGAGCAGTTCTTC	TRBV7-2	.	TRBD2	TRBJ2-1
CASFTGQGNTGELFF	TGTGCCAGTTTCACAGGACAGGGGAACACCGGGGAGCTGTTTTTT	TRBV19	few	TRBD1	TRBJ2-2
CASSLDGAGELFF	TGTGCCAGCAGCTTAGATGGCGCCGGGGAGCTGTTTTTT	TRBV7-2	.	.	TRBJ2-2
CASSLTGGRPQYF	TGTGCCAGCAGCTTAACCGGAGGAAGGCCCCAGTACTTC	TRBV7-3	.	.	TRBJ2-5
CASSLQGNYGYTF	TGTGCCAGCTCGCTTCAGGGGAACTATGGCTACACCTTC	TRBV18	.	.	TRBJ1-2
CAISESPGVGELFF	TGTGCCATCAGTGAGTCGCCAGGGGTCGGGGAGCTGTTTTTT	TRBV10-3	.	.	TRBJ2-2
CASSYEGVEEKLFF	TGTGCCAGCAGTTACGAGGGGGTGGAAGAAAAACTGTTTTTT	TRBV6-6	.	.	TRBJ1-4
CASSSPGLARETQYF	TGTGCCAGCAGCTCCCCGGGACTAGCGAGAGAGACCCAGTACTTC	TRBV7-3	.	TRBD2	TRBJ2-5
CASSYGSLGGELFF	TGTGCCAGCAGCTATGGGTCCCTCGGCGGGGAGCTGTTTTTT	TRBV7-2	.	.	TRBJ2-2